This T cell receptor (beta chain) appears in the sequencing data of a study of cytomegalovirus exposure and HLA in healthy donors. Study at large: According to later analysis, the same platform produced the 120 validation and 666 first-cohort repertoires. General observations from the study: The authors confirmed in vitro that a few CMV-associated chains were specific for CMV antigens.

Sequencing used immunoSEQ multiplex PCR; TCRdb keeps in-frame clones, though not all of them. The data contain some 190,000 clones, around 86% of them singletons. Note on this clone: What it recognizes is unknown.

CDR3 length equals 14 residues. Trimming removed 4 bases at V and 8 bases at J, with 16 bases between. Looked up from germline, CDR1 is MNHNS and CDR2 is SASEGT. The chain combines TRBV6-1 with TRBJ2-3, with D possibly being TRBD2 (5 bases). Sequencing was done on a sample of PBMCs. This TCR came from a woman aged 18-29 years in good health and CMV-seronegative. CDR3: CASSASLTGVTQYF. Written as DNA, the CDR3 is TGTGCCAGCAGTGCTAGCTTGACCGGTGTTACGCAGTATTTT.